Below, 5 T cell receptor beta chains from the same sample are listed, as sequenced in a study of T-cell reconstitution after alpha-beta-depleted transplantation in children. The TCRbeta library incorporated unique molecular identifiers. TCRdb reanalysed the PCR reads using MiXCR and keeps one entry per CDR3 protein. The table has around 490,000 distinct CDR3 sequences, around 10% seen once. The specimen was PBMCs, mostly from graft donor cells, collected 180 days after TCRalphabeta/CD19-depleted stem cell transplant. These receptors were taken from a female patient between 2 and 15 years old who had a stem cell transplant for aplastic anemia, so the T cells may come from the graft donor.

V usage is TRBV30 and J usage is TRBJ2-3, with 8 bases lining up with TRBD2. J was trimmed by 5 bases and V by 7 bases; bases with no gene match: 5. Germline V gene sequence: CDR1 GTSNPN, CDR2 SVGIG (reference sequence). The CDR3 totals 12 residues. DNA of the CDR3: TGTGCCTCCGGGACTAGTAGAGATACGCAGTATTTT. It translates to CASGTSRDTQYF.

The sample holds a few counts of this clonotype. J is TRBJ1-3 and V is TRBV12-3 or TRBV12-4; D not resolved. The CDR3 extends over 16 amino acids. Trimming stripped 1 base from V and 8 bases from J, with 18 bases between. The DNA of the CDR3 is TGTGCCAGCAGTTTAGAATTTAGATACCCCGGGGACACCATATATTTT. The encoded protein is CASSLEFRYPGDTIYF.

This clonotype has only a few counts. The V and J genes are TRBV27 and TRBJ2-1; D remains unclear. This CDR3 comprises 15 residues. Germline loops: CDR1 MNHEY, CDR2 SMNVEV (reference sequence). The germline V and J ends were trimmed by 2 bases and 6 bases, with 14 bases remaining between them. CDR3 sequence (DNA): TGTGCCAGCAGTTTAAGGCGTGCGTGGAGCAATGAGCAGTTCTTC. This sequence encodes CASSLRRAWSNEQFF.

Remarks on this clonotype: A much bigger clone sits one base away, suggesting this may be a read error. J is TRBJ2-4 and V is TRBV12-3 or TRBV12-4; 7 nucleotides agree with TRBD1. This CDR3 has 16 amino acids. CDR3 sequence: CASSLGYRGSKNSQYF. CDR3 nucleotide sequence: TGTGCCAGCAGTCTGGGATACAGGGGTTCCAAAAACAGTCAGTACTTC.

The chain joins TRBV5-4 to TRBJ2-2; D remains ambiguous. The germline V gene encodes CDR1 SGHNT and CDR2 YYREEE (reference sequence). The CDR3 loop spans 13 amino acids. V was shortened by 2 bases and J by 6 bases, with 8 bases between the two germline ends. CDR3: CASSFEVSGELFF. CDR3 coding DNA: TGTGCCAGCAGCTTCGAGGTATCCGGGGAGCTGTTTTTT. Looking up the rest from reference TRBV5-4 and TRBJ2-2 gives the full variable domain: ETGVTQSPTHLIKTRGQQVTLRCSSQSGHNTVSWYQQALGQGPQFIFQYYREEENGRGNFPPRFSGLQFPNYSSELNVNALELDDSALYLCASSFEVSGELFFGEGSRLTVL.